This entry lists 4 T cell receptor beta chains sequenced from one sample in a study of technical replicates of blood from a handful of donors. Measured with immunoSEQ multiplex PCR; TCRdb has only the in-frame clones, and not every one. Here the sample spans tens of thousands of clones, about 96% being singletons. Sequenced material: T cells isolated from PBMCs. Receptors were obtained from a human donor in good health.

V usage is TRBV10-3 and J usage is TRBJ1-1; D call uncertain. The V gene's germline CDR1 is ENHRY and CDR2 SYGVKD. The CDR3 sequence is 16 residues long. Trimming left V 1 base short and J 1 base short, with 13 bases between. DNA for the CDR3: TGTGCCATCAGTGAGTTCCCCCTAAGTAGGAACACTGAAGCTTTCTTT. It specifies CAISEFPLSRNTEAFF.

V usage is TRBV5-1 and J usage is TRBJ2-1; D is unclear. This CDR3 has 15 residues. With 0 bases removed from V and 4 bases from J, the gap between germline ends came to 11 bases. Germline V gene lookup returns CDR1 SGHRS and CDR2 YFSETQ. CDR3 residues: CASSLGAGPYNEQFF. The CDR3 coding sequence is TGCGCCAGCAGCTTGGGGGCAGGTCCGTACAATGAGCAGTTCTTC. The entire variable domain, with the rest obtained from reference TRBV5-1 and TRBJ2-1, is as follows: KAGVTQTPRYLIKTRGQQVTLSCSPISGHRSVSWYQQTPGQGLQFLFEYFSETQRNKGNFPGRFSGRQFSNSRSEMNVSTLELGDSALYLCASSLGAGPYNEQFFGPGTRLTVL.

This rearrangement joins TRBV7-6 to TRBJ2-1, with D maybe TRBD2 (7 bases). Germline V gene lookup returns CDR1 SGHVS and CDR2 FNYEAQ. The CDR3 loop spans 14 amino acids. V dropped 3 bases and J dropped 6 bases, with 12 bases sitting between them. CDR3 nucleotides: TGTGCCAGCAGCTTTGCGGGGGCATTCAATGAGCAGTTCTTC. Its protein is CASSFAGAFNEQFF.

The CDR3 DNA follows: TGCGCCAGCAGTGAGATTTTGACTAGCGCTAAAGAGACCCAGTACTTC. Amino acid sequence: CASSEILTSAKETQYF. The rearrangement joins TRBV10-2 to TRBJ2-5; 8 positions agree with TRBD2. The germline gives CDR1 WSHSY, CDR2 SAAADI. V was clipped by 2 bases and J by 3 bases; unmatched bases: 8. The CDR3 contains 16 residues.